Each of the 11 T cell receptor beta chains below was sequenced from the same sample in a study of CD8 T cells in Susac syndrome. Random hexamers were used to reverse transcribe 0.5 to 1 ug of RNA. TCRdb passed the immunoSEQ multiplex PCR reads through MiXCR, listing each CDR3 protein once. The profile covers fewer than 150,000 distinct CDR3 sequences, with 94% appearing a single time and approximately 0.3% taken by the ten largest. The material sequenced was CD8+ T cells from PBMCs. Receptors originate from a human donor in good health.

This rearrangement joins TRBV4-1 to TRBJ1-1; D may be TRBD1 (6 bases). The CDR3 is 12 amino acids. V lost 4 bases to trimming and J lost 8 bases, with 11 bases between them. Germline V gene sequence: CDR1 MGHRA, CDR2 YSYEKL. The CDR3 reads CASSPRGGEAFF. The CDR3 DNA is TGCGCCAGCAGCCCCCGAGGGGGGGAAGCTTTCTTT.

The sample holds one count of this clonotype. This rearrangement joins TRBV9 to TRBJ1-4; TRBD1 might be the D (6 bases). V lost 3 bases and J lost 8, with 14 bases in between. This CDR3 comprises 14 residues. CDR1 SGDLS and CDR2 YYNGEE come from the germline V gene. The CDR3 DNA follows: TGTGCCAGCAGCGCCACAGGGTCGGTCGAAAAACTGTTTTTT. Protein product: CASSATGSVEKLFF.

The V and J genes are TRBV9 and TRBJ2-4; unclear D gene. The CDR3 runs to 12 residues. Germline values: CDR1 SGDLS, CDR2 YYNGEE. Trimming left V 3 bases short and J 3 bases short, with 4 bases between. As DNA, the CDR3 is TGTGCCAGCAGCGGGAACAAAAACATTCAGTACTTC. This translates into CASSGNKNIQYF.

The CDR3 spells CASSASGANTEAFF. The CDR3 DNA sequence: TGTGCCAGCAGCGCGAGCGGGGCCAACACTGAAGCTTTCTTT. This chain uses TRBV9 with TRBJ1-1; D perhaps matches TRBD1 (5 bases). The CDR3 loop spans 14 amino acids. V lost 3 bases to trimming and J lost 2 bases, with 11 bases between them. CDR1 SGDLS and CDR2 YYNGEE come from the germline V gene. Supplemented by reference TRBV9 and TRBJ1-1, the full variable domain reads DSGVTQTPKHLITATGQRVTLRCSPRSGDLSVYWYQQSLDQGLQFLIQYYNGEERAKGNILERFSAQQFPDLHSELNLSSLELGDSALYFCASSASGANTEAFFGQGTRLTVV.

The chain joins TRBV20-1 to TRBJ2-3; the D gene is possibly TRBD2 (6 bases). Trimming left V 0 bases short and J 3 bases short, with 10 bases between. CDR1 and CDR2 from the germline V gene are DFQATT and SNEGSKA (reference sequence). The CDR3 has 14 residues. The DNA for the CDR3 is TGCAGTGCTAGAGATATGCGGGGAACAGATACGCAGTATTTT. Its translation: CSARDMRGTDTQYF.

The gene calls are TRBV21-1 and TRBJ2-7; TRBD2, the table's D call, was not compared with the DNA. TRBV21-1 is deemed a pseudogene. CDR3 length: 15 amino acids. CDR3 region: CASSTPGLARYEQYF. DNA for the CDR3: TGTGCCAGCAGCACCCCGGGACTAGCCCGATACGAGCAGTACTTC.

The J gene is TRBJ2-1, the V gene TRBV11-2; a possible D gene is TRBD2 (6 bases). Trimming pared 2 bases from V and 2 bases from J, leaving 10 bases between. Germline lookup yields CDR1 SGHAT and CDR2 FQNNGV. This CDR3 region has 15 residues. The CDR3 reads CASSLPGVAYNEQFF. CDR3 coding DNA: TGTGCCAGCAGCTTACCGGGGGTAGCCTACAATGAGCAGTTCTTC.

The chain uses TRBV7-9 and TRBJ1-4; D might be TRBD1 (5 bases). CDR1 is SEHNR and CDR2 is FQNEAQ in the germline V gene (reference sequence). Trimming removed 5 bases from V and 2 bases from J, with 15 bases in between. CDR3 length equals 16 residues. In nucleotides, the CDR3 is TGTGCCAGCAGCCGTGAGGAGGGGTACACTAATGAAAAACTGTTTTTT. It translates to CASSREEGYTNEKLFF. The full variable domain, with the rest looked up from reference TRBV7-9 and TRBJ1-4, is DTGVSQNPRHKITKRGQNVTFRCDPISEHNRLYWYRQTLGQGPEFLTYFQNEAQLEKSRLLSDRFSAERPKGSFSTLEIQRTEQGDSAMYLCASSREEGYTNEKLFFGSGTQLSVL.

The J gene is TRBJ1-1, the V gene TRBV7-9; weak D call: TRBD1 (5 bases). Trimming left V 5 bases short and J 4 bases short, with 17 bases between. CDR1 is SEHNR and CDR2 is FQNEAQ in the germline V gene (reference sequence). CDR3 size: 15 residues. The CDR3 nucleotides read TGTGCCAGCAGCCCCCAAAGGGGAGAGGGCACTGAAGCTTTCTTT. It yields the protein CASSPQRGEGTEAFF.

The V call is TRBV23-1, the J call TRBJ1-1, with TRBD1 as a possible D gene (5 bases). TRBV23-1 is marked as an open reading frame, function uncertain. CDR3 length equals 13 residues. Trimming shortened V by 2 bases and J by 7 bases, and 11 bases separated the two germline ends. Written as DNA, the CDR3 is TGCGCCAGCAGTCAACTAGGGGAGGATGAAGCTTTCTTT. Translating it yields CASSQLGEDEAFF.

The rearrangement joins TRBV6-5 to TRBJ2-5; D call uncertain. Germline V gives CDR1 MNHEY, CDR2 SVGAGI. Trimming removed 2 bases from V and 4 bases from J, with 11 bases in between. This CDR3 is built from 14 residues. The CDR3, as DNA: TGTGCCAGCAGTTACGGAAACTTCCGAGAGACCCAGTACTTC. Its translation: CASSYGNFRETQYF.